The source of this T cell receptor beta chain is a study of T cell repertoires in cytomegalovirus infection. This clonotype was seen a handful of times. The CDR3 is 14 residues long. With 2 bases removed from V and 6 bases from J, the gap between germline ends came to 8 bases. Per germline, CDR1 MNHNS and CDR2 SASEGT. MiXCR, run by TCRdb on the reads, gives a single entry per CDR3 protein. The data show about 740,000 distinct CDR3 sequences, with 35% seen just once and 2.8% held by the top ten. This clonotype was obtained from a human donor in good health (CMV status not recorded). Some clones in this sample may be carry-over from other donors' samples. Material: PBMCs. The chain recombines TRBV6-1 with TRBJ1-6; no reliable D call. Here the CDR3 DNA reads TGTGCCAGCAGTGAATTTGAAGCTAATTCACCCCTCCACTTT. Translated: CASSEFEANSPLHF.